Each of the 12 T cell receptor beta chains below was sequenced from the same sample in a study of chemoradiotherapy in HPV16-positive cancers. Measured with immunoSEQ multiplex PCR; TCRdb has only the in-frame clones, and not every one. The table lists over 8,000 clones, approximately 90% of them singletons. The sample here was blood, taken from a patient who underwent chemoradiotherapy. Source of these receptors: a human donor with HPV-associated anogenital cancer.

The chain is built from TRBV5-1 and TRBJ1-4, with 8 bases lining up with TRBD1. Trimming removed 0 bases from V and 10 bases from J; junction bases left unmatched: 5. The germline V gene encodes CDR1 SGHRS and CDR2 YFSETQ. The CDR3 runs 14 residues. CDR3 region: CASSLAQGAGKLFF. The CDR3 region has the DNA TGCGCCAGCAGCTTGGCTCAGGGGGCAGGAAAACTGTTTTTT.

CDR3 sequence (DNA): TGTGCCAGCAGTGACCCTAGGTTTGGCGAGACCCAGTACTTC. Amino acids: CASSDPRFGETQYF. The rearrangement uses TRBV2 and TRBJ2-5; no clear D. Germline values: CDR1 SNHLY, CDR2 FYNNEI. CDR3 length equals 14 residues. V shed 3 bases and J shed 5 bases, with 13 bases lying between them. The variable domain in full, completed from reference TRBV2 and TRBJ2-5, reads EPEVTQTPSHQVTQMGQEVILRCVPISNHLYFYWYRQILGQKVEFLVSFYNNEISEKSEIFDDQFSVERPDGSNFTLKIRSTKLEDSAMYFCASSDPRFGETQYFGPGTRLLVL.

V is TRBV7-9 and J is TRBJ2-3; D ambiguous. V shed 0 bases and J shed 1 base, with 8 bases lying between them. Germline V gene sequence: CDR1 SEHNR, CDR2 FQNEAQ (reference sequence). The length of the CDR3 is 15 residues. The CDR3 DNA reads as TGTGCCAGCAGCTTAGCGGGCTCTCGCACAGATACGCAGTATTTT. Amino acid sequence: CASSLAGSRTDTQYF.

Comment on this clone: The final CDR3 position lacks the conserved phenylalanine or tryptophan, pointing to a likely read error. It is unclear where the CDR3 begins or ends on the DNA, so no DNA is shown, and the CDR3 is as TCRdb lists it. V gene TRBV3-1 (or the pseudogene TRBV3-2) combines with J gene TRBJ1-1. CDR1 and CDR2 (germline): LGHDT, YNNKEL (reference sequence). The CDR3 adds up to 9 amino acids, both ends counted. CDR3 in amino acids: CASSQGGAE.

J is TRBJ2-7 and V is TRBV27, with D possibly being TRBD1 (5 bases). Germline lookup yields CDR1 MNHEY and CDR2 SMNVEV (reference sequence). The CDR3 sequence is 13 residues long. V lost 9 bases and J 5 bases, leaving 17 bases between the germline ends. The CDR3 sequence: CASKGATFHEQYF. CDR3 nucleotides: TGTGCCAGTAAAGGGGCCACATTCCACGAGCAGTACTTC.

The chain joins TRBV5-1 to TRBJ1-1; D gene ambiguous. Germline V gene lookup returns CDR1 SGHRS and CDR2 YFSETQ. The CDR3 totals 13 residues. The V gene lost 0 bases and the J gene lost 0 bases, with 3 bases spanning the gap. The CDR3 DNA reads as TGCGCCAGCAGCTTGGAAGTGAACACTGAAGCTTTCTTT. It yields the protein CASSLEVNTEAFF.

The CDR3 reads CASSSSTGGTFGVSYEQYF. The CDR3 DNA reads TGCGCCAGCAGCTCCTCCACAGGGGGAACGTTTGGAGTAAGCTACGAGCAGTACTTC. The genes are TRBV5-1 and TRBJ2-7, with 8 bases matching TRBD1. This CDR3 comprises 19 residues. V dropped 3 bases and J dropped 3; count of bases not matched to a gene: 20. Germline lookup yields CDR1 SGHRS and CDR2 YFSETQ.

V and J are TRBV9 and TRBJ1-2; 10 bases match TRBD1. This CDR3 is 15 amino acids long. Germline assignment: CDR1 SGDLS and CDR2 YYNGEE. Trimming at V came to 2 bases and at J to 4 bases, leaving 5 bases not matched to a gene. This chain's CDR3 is CASSVGQGGVYGYTF. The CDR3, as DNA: TGTGCCAGCAGCGTCGGACAGGGGGGGGTCTATGGCTACACCTTC.

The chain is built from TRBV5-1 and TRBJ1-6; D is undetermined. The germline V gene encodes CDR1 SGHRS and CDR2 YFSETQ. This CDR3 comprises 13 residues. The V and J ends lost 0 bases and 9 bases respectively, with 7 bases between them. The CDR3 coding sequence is TGCGCCAGCAGCTTGGACAGCCGTTCACCCCTCCACTTT. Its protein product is CASSLDSRSPLHF.

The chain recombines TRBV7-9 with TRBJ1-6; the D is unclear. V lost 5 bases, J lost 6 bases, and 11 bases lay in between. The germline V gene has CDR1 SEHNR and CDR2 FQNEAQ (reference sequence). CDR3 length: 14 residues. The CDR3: CASSAGRSNSPLHF. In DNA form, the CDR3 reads TGTGCCAGCAGCGCCGGACGGAGTAATTCACCCCTCCACTTT.

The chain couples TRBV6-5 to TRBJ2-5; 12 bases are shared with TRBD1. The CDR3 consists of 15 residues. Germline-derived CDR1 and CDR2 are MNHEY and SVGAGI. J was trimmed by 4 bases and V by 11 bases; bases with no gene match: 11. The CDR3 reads CASKGTGGRLETQYF. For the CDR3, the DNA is TGTGCCTCCAAGGGGACAGGGGGCCGCCTAGAGACCCAGTACTTC.

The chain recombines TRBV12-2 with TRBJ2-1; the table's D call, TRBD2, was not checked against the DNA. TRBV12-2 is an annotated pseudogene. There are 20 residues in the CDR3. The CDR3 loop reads CASRTSGTSGCQSSYNEQFF. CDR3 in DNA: TGTGCAAGTCGCACATCCGGGACTAGCGGGTGCCAGAGCTCCTACAATGAGCAGTTCTTC.